A selection of T cell receptor beta chains follows, all from one sample in a study of blood T cell repertoires in COVID-19. The data were produced by immunoSEQ multiplex PCR, yet TCRdb's version contains in-frame clones alone and is incomplete. The table has hundreds of thousands of clones, roughly 87% seen once. Sequenced material: peripheral blood. The receptors stem from a man younger than 35 with active or convalescent COVID-19. The CDR3 runs from the conserved cysteine through the conserved F or W. D genes are given only for firm matches. Part of the rows lack a size; the others show once, few, many or a class for expanded clones.

d_gene	v_gene	abundance	j_gene	CDR3aa	CDR3nt
-	TRBV2	-	TRBJ1-6	CASSEALLGSPLHF	TGTGCCAGCAGTGAAGCGCTTCTTGGCTCACCCCTCCACTTT
-	TRBV27	-	TRBJ1-1	CATMAGGWTEAFF	TGTGCCACCATGGCGGGGGGGTGGACTGAAGCTTTCTTT
TRBD1	TRBV15	-	TRBJ1-1	CATSTIQAAGGLTEAFF	TGTGCCACCAGCACCATCCAGGCGGCAGGGGGTCTTACTGAAGCTTTCTTT
-	TRBV29-1	-	TRBJ1-2	CSVEDRGGYGYTF	TGCAGCGTTGAAGATCGGGGTGGCTATGGCTACACCTTC
-	TRBV6-2/TRBV6-3	-	TRBJ1-1	CASSHAAENTEAFF	TGTGCCAGCAGCCACGCGGCGGAGAACACTGAAGCTTTCTTT
TRBD1	TRBV28	-	TRBJ1-5	CASSYRQGNSNQPQHF	TGTGCCAGCAGTTATCGACAGGGTAATAGCAATCAGCCCCAGCATTTT
-	TRBV4-3	once	TRBJ1-2	CASSQHTGTGYTF	TGCGCCAGCAGCCAACATACAGGGACTGGCTACACCTTC
-	TRBV6-6	-	TRBJ1-1	CASSYAGSSTEAFF	TGTGCCAGCAGTTACGCAGGTTCGAGCACTGAAGCTTTCTTT
-	TRBV27	-	TRBJ2-7	CASSPTSLGVEQYF	TGTGCCAGCAGTCCGACATCCCTCGGGGTCGAGCAGTACTTC
-	TRBV10-3	-	TRBJ2-7	CAISESTSGMRGAYEQYF	TGTGCCATCAGTGAGTCGACCAGTGGGATGCGGGGAGCTTACGAGCAGTACTTC
TRBD2	TRBV3-1/TRBV3-2	-	TRBJ2-5	CASSQSPRGWETQYF	TGTGCCAGCAGCCAGTCCCCGCGGGGGTGGGAGACCCAGTACTTC
TRBD2	TRBV6-5	-	TRBJ2-5	CASSYGTSGGEETQYF	TGTGCCAGCAGTTACGGGACTAGCGGGGGGGAAGAGACCCAGTACTTC
TRBD1	TRBV7-2	-	TRBJ1-5	CASSFLKGGTGDQPQHF	TGTGCCAGCAGCTTCTTAAAAGGCGGGACAGGGGATCAGCCCCAGCATTTT
-	TRBV29-1	-	TRBJ1-2	CSVEAPRWGYTF	TGCAGCGTTGAGGCCCCGAGGTGGGGCTACACCTTC
TRBD1	TRBV7-9	-	TRBJ2-3	CASSRDRVTDTQYF	TGTGCCAGCAGCCGGGACAGGGTCACAGATACGCAGTATTTT
-	TRBV4-1	-	TRBJ2-7	CASSPDGLEVYEQYF	TGCGCCAGCAGCCCTGACGGATTGGAGGTTTACGAGCAGTACTTC
TRBD1	TRBV6-5	-	TRBJ1-2	CASSYLDRGYGYTF	TGTGCCAGCAGTTACCTAGACAGGGGGTATGGCTACACCTTC
-	TRBV27	-	TRBJ2-1	CASSPRGFPEQFF	TGTGCCAGCAGTCCCCGGGGATTCCCCGAGCAGTTCTTC
TRBD2	TRBV27	-	TRBJ2-3	CASSPRTSGTDTQYF	TGTGCCAGCAGTCCAAGGACTAGCGGGACTGATACGCAGTATTTT
-	TRBV19	-	TRBJ1-3	CASRTGTPGNTIYF	TGTGCCAGTAGAACCGGGACACCAGGAAACACCATATATTTT
TRBD1	TRBV5-1	-	TRBJ2-7	CASSLGTGGVSYEQYF	TGCGCCAGCAGCTTGGGGACAGGGGGCGTATCCTACGAGCAGTACTTC
-	TRBV27	-	TRBJ1-6	CASQSGAANSPLHF	TGTGCCAGCCAGTCAGGGGCTGCTAATTCACCCCTCCACTTT
TRBD2	TRBV7-3	-	TRBJ2-3	CASSLTSGSSDTQYF	TGTGCCAGCAGCTTGACCAGCGGGAGTTCAGATACGCAGTATTTT
TRBD2	TRBV9	-	TRBJ2-5	CASSVGTSGSSAETQYF	TGTGCCAGCAGCGTAGGGACTAGCGGGAGCTCGGCGGAGACCCAGTACTTC